This T cell receptor beta chain was observed in a study of beta chain features in type 1 diabetes. Study-level information: Similarity in age, gender and cell yields was seen between patients and healthy donors. Examination spanned around 100,000,000 sorted cells from all samples.

Germline lookup yields CDR1 MGHRA and CDR2 YSYEKL. This CDR3 has 15 residues. The trim removed 0 bases at V and 8 bases at J, leaving 3 bases unmatched. As regards this clone: What it binds is unknown.

All of the isolated RNA was reverse transcribed, so expressed TCRB transcripts were sequenced. The assay was immunoSEQ multiplex PCR, and TCRdb's table has in-frame clones only and misses some. This table holds roughly 300,000 clones, roughly an eighth found once. Notes on the study in general: Comparison showed that naive, central memory and Treg TCRB repertoires appeared more similar among patients than among healthy donors. The study found moderately but significantly shorter TCRB CDR3s in all four CD4+ subsets of Type 1 diabetes patients. It was possible that PCR favored shorter templates, equally so in patients and controls.

Specimen: naive CD4+ T cells from blood. The sequence derives from a man aged 25 to 40 with type 1 diabetes. This chain joins TRBV4-1 and TRBJ2-1; 11 bases are a match to TRBD2. The CDR3 nucleotides read TGCGCCAGCAGCCAAGAACTAGCGGGAGCGTATGAGCAGTTCTTC. The encoded protein is CASSQELAGAYEQFF.